This TCR beta chain was profiled in a study of T cells after posttransplantation cyclophosphamide. Busulfan-fludarabine conditioning, marrow transplant, and cyclophosphamide on days +3 and +4 were administered. CDR3 length: 14 amino acids. With 6 bases clipped from V and 9 bases from J, the junction kept 11 bases outside the gene matches. Germline values: CDR1 MNHNS, CDR2 SASEGT. Sequencing used immunoSEQ multiplex PCR; TCRdb keeps in-frame clones, though not all of them. The table has about 4,600 clones, roughly 80% seen once; the top ten hold roughly 18%. The sample was PBMCs, taken 86 days after allogeneic stem cell transplant with posttransplant cyclophosphamide. This chain links TRBV6-1 with TRBJ1-1; 9 bases are shared with TRBD1. The sequence derives from a male patient in his 50s who received an allogeneic stem cell transplant from an unrelated donor, was CMV-positive, and had acute GVHD only. The T cells may partly be graft donor cells. DNA of the CDR3: TGTGCCAGCAGAATAAATACAGGGGGCGTCAAAGCTTTCTTT. Amino acid sequence: CASRINTGGVKAFF.